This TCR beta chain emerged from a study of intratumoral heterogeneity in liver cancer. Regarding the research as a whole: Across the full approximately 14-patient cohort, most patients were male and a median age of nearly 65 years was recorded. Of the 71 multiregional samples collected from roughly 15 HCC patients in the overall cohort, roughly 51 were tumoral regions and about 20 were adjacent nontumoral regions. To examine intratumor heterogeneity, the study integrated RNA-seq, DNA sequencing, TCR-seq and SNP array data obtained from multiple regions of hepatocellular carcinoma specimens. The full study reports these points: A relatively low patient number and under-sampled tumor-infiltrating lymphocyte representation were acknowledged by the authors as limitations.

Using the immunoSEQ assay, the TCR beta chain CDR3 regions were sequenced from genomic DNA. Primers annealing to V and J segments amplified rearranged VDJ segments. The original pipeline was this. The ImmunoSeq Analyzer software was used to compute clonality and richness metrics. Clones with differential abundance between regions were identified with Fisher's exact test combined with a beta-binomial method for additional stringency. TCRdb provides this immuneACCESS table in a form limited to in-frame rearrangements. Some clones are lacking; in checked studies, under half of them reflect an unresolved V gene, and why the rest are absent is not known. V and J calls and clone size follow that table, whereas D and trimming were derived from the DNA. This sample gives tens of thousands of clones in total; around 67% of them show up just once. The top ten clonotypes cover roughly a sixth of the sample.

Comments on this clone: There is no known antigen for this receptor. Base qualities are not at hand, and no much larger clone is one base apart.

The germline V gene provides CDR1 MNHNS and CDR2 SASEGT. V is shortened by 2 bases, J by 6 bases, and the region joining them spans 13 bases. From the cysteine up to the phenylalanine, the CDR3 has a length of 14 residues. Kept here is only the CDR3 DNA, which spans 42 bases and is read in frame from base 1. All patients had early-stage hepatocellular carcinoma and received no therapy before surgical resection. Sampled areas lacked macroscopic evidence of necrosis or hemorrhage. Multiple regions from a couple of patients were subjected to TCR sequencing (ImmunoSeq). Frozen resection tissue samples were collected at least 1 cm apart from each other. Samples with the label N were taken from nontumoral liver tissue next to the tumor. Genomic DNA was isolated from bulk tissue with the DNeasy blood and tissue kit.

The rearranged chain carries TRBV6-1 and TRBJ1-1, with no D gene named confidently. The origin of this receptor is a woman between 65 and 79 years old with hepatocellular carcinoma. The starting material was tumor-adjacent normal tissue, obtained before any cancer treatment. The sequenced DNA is TGTGCCAGCAGTGAATGGGGAGGGTCTGCTGAAGCTTTCTTT. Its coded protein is CASSEWGGSAEAFF.